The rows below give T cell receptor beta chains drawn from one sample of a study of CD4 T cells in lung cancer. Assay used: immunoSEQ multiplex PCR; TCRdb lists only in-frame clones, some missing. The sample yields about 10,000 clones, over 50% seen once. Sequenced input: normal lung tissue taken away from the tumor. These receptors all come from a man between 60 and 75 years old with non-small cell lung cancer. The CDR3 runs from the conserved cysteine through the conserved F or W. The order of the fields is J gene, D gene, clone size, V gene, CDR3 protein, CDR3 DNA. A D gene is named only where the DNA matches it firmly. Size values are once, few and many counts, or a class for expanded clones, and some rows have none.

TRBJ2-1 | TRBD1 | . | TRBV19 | CASSTGGRWDNEQFF | TGTGCCAGTAGCACAGGGGGGCGATGGGACAATGAGCAGTTCTTC
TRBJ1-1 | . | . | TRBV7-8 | CASSFPSLPNTEAFF | TGTGCCAGCAGCTTCCCGTCCCTTCCCAACACTGAAGCTTTCTTT
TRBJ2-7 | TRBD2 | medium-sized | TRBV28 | CASSLAGAISYEQYF | TGTGCCAGCAGCCTAGCGGGAGCGATCTCCTACGAGCAGTACTTC
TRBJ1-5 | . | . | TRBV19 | CASSIQSNQPQHF | TGTGCCAGTAGTATACAGTCCAATCAGCCCCAGCATTTT
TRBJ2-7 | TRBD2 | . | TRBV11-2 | CASSAILALSSYEQYF | TGTGCCAGCAGCGCAATACTAGCGCTGAGCTCCTACGAGCAGTACTTC
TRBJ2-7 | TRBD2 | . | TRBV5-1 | CASSLGPGGLGGYEQYF | TGCGCCAGCAGCTTGGGCCCGGGAGGCCTCGGAGGATACGAGCAGTACTTC
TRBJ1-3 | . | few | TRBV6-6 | CASRYSESSGNTIYF | TGTGCCAGCAGGTATTCGGAGAGCTCTGGAAACACCATATATTTT
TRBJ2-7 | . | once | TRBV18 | CASSPVDSGREQYF | TGTGCCAGCTCACCAGTGGACTCCGGACGCGAGCAGTACTTC
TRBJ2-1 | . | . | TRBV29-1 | CSVSYNEQFF | TGCAGCGTTTCATACAATGAGCAGTTCTTC
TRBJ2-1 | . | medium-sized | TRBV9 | CASSVESSKEQFF | TGTGCCAGCAGCGTAGAGTCAAGCAAGGAGCAGTTCTTC
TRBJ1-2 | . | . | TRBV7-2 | CASSLEGANYGYTF | TGTGCCAGCAGCTTAGAGGGGGCTAACTATGGCTACACCTTC
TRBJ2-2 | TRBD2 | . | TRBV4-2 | CASSRLAGDTGELFF | TGTGCCAGCAGCCGACTAGCGGGAGACACCGGGGAGCTGTTTTTT
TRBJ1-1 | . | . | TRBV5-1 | CASSMWGRVVAEAFF | TGCGCCAGCAGCATGTGGGGCAGGGTGGTGGCTGAAGCTTTCTTT
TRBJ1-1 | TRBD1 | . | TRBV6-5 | CASRQGATEAFF | TGTGCCAGTCGACAGGGGGCGACTGAAGCTTTCTTT
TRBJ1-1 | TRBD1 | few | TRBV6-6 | CASSLDRAGTEAFF | TGTGCCAGCAGTTTGGACAGGGCAGGCACTGAAGCTTTCTTT
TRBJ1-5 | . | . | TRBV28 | CASSFRGLSNQPQHF | TGTGCCAGCAGTTTTCGGGGACTTAGCAATCAGCCCCAGCATTTT
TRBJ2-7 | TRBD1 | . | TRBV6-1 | CASSGTGVRYYEQYF | TGTGCCAGCAGTGGGACAGGGGTCAGGTACTACGAGCAGTACTTC
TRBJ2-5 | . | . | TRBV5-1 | CASSSGHSTRVRETQYF | TGCGCCAGCAGCTCCGGACACTCAACCAGGGTAAGGGAGACCCAGTACTTC
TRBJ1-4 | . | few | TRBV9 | CASGRDNPTNEKLFF | TGTGCCAGCGGAAGGGACAACCCAACTAATGAAAAACTGTTTTTT
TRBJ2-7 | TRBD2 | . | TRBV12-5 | CASGLAGGTAESSYEQYF | TGTGCTAGTGGTTTGGCCGGGGGGACGGCAGAAAGCTCCTACGAGCAGTACTTC
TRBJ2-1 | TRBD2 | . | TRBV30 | CAWRTPTSGAYNEQFF | TGTGCCTGGAGGACACCGACTAGCGGCGCCTACAATGAGCAGTTCTTC
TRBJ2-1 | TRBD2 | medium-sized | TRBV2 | CASSLLAGLDNEQFF | TGTGCCAGCAGTCTTCTAGCGGGTCTCGACAATGAGCAGTTCTTC
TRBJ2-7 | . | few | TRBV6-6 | CASSPFREQYF | TGTGCCAGCAGCCCCTTTCGCGAGCAGTACTTC
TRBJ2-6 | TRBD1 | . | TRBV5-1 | CASSPKYQGASSGANVLTF | TGCGCCAGCAGCCCTAAGTATCAGGGGGCAAGCTCTGGGGCCAACGTCCTGACTTTC
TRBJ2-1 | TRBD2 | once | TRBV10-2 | CASSLAGEVNEQFF | TGCGCCAGCAGTCTAGCGGGAGAGGTCAATGAGCAGTTCTTC
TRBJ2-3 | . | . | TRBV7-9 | CASSWYSGGTDTQYF | TGTGCCAGCAGCTGGTACAGTGGTGGCACAGATACGCAGTATTTT
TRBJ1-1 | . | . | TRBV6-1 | CASNRGANTEAFF | TGTGCCAGCAATAGAGGCGCGAACACTGAAGCTTTCTTT